This record covers a single T cell receptor (beta chain). Its antigen remains unidentified. One junction end does not reproduce the germline sequence, and a read error may be involved. Donors comprised only Caucasian adults living in Nashville, Tennessee. The investigators split CD4+ cells into a CD45RA+ naive subset and a CD45RA-negative memory subset. The data belong to a study of shared clonotypes between healthy human individuals. Findings and caveats of the study: In this cohort, only blood was sampled, and tissue repertoires likely differ.

Genomic DNA per cell subset filled all wells of several immunoSEQ plates. Some clones are missing from TCRdb's copy, which holds only in-frame ones; the method was immunoSEQ multiplex PCR. This sample yields about 2,500,000 clones, of which more than 90% are seen a single time; 0.14% belongs to the top ten. Sequencing used naive CD4+ T cells sorted from blood. As for subset: CD45RA+ positively selected. The origin of this receptor is a man aged 18 to 30 in good health.

The CDR3 nucleotides read TGTGCCAGCAGTGACTCGGGACAGGGGGGAAATTCACCCCTCCACTTT. This encodes CASSDSGQGGNSPLHF. The V gene is TRBV6-6, the J gene TRBJ1-6, with 11 bases lining up with TRBD1. Germline CDR1 reads MNHNY; CDR2 reads SVGAGI (reference sequence). The CDR3 covers 16 residues.